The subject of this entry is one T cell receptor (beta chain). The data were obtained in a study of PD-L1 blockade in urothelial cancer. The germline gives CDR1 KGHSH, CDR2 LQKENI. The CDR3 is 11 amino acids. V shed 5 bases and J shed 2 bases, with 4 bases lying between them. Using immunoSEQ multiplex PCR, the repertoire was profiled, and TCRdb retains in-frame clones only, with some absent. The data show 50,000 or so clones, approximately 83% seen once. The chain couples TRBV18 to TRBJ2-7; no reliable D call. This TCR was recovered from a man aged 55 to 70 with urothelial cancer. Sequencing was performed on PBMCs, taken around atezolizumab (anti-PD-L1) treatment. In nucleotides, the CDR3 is TGTGCCAGCTCAACGGCCTACGAGCAGTACTTC. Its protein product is CASSTAYEQYF.